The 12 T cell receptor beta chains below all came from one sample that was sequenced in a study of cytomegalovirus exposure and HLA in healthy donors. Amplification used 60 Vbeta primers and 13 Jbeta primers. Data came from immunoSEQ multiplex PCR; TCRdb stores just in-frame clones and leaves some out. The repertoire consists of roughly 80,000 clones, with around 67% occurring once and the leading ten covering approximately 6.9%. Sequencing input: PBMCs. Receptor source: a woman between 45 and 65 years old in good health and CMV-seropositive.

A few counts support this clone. CDR3 region: CASSQGDATSGGYTQYF. The DNA for the CDR3 is TGCGCCAGCAGCCAAGGAGACGCGACTAGCGGGGGATATACGCAGTATTTT. The chain links TRBV4-1 to TRBJ2-3, with 12 bases that match TRBD2. Per the germline V gene, CDR1 is MGHRA and CDR2 is YSYEKL. J gave up 7 bases and V 1 base, and 9 bases lay outside the gene matches. The CDR3 is made up of 17 amino acids.

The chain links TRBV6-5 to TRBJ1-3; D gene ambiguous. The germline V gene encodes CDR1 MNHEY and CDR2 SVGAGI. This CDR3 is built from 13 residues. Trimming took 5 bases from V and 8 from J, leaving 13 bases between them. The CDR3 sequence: CASSELLIHTIYF. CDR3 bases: TGTGCCAGCAGTGAACTCCTGATCCACACCATATATTTT.

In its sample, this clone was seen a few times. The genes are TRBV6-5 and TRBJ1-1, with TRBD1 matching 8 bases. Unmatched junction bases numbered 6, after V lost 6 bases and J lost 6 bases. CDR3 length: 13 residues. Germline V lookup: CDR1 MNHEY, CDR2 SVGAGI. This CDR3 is CASRYDRGAEAFF. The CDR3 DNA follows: TGTGCCAGCAGATACGACAGGGGAGCTGAAGCTTTCTTT.

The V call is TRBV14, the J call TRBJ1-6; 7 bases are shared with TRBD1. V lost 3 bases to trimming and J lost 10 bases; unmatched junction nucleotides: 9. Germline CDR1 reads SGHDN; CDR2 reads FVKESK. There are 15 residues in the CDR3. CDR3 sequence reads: CASSQLTGAGSPLHF. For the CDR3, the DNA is TGTGCCAGCAGCCAGTTAACAGGGGCTGGATCACCCCTCCACTTT.

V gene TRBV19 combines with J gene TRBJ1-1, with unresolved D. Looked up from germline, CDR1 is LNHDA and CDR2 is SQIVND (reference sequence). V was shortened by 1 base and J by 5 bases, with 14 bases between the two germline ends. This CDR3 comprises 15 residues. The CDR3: CASSIAPQAGTEAFF. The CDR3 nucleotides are TGTGCCAGTAGTATAGCCCCCCAGGCGGGTACTGAAGCTTTCTTT.

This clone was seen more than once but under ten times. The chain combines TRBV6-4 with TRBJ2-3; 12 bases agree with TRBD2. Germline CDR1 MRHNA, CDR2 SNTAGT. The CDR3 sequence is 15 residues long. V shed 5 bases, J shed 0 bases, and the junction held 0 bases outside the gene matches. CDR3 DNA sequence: TGTGCCAGCAGTCTAGCGGGGGGGAGCACAGATACGCAGTATTTT. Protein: CASSLAGGSTDTQYF.

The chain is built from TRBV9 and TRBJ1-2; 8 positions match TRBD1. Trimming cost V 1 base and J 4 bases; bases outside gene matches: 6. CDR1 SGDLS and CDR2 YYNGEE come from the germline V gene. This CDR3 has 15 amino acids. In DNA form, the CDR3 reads TGTGCCAGCAGCGTAAGCACAGGGGGAAGCTATGGCTACACCTTC. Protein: CASSVSTGGSYGYTF. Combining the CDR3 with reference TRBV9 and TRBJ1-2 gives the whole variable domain DSGVTQTPKHLITATGQRVTLRCSPRSGDLSVYWYQQSLDQGLQFLIQYYNGEERAKGNILERFSAQQFPDLHSELNLSSLELGDSALYFCASSVSTGGSYGYTFGSGTRLTVV.

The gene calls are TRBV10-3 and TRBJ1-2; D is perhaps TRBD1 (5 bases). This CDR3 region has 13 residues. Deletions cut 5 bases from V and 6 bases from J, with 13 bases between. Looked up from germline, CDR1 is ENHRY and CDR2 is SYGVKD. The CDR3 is CAISLGKGDGYTF. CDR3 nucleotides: TGTGCCATCAGTTTAGGGAAAGGGGATGGCTACACCTTC.

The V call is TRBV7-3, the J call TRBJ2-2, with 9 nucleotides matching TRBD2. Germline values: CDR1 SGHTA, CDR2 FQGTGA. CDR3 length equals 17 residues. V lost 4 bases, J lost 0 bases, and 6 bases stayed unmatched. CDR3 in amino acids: CASSSAAGGSNTGELFF. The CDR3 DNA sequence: TGTGCCAGCAGCTCGGCCGCGGGGGGGTCGAACACCGGGGAGCTGTTTTTT.

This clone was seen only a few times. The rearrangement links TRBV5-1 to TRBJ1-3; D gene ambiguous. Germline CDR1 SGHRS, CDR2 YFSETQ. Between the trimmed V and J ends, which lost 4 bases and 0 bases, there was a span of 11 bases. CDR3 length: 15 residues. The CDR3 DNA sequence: TGCGCCAGCAGCCCAGGACTGATCTCTGGAAACACCATATATTTT. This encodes CASSPGLISGNTIYF.

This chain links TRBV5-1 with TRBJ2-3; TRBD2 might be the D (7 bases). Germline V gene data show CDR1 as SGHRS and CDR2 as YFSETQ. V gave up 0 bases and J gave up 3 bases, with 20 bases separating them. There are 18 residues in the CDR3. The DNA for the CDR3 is TGCGCCAGCAGCTTGGAGCCTACTGGGGGGGGCCGAACAGATACGCAGTATTTT. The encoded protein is CASSLEPTGGGRTDTQYF.

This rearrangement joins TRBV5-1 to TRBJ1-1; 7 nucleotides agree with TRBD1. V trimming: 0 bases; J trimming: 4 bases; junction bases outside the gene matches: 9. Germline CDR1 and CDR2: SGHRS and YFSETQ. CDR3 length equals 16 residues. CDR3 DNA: TGCGCCAGCAGCTTGGACCGGACAGGACCCAGCACTGAAGCTTTCTTT. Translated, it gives CASSLDRTGPSTEAFF.